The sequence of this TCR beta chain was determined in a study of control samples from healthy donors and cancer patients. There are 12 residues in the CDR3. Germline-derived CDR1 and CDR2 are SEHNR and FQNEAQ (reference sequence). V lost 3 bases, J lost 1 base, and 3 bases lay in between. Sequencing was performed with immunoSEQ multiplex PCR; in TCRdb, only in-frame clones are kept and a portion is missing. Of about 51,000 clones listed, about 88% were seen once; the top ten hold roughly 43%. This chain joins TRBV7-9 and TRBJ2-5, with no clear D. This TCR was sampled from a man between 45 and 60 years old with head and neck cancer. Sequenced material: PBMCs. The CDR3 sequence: CASSFGQETQYF. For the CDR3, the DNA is TGTGCCAGCAGCTTCGGCCAAGAGACCCAGTACTTC.